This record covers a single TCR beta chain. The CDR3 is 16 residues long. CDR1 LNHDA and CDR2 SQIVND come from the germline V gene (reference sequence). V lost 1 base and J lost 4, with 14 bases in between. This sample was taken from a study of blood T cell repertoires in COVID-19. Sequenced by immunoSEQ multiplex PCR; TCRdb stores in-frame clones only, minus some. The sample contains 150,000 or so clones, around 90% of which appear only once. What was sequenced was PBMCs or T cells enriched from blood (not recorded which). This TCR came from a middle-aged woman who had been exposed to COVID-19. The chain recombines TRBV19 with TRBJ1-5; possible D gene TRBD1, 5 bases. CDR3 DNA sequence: TGTGCCAGTAGTATAGTCAGGGCGGGAGGAAATCAGCCCCAGCATTTT. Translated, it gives CASSIVRAGGNQPQHF.